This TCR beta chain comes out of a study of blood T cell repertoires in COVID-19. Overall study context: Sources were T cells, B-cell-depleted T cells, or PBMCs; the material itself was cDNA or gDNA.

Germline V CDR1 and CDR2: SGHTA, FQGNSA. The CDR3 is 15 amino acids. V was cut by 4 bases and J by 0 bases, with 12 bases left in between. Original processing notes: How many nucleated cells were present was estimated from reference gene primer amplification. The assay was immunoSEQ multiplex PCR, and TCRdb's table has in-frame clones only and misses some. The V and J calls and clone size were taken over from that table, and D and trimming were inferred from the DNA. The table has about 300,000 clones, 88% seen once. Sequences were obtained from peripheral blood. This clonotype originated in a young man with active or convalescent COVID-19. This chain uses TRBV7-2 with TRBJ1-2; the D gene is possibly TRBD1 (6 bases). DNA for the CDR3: TGTGCCAGCAGCTCGAGCGGACAGACTAACTATGGCTACACCTTC. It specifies CASSSSGQTNYGYTF.